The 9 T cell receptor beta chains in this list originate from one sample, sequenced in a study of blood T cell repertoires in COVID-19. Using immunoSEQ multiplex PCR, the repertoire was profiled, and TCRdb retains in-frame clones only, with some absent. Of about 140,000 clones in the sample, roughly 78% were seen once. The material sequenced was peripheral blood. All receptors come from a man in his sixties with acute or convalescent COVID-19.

The CDR3 reads CASSAQTGGTEAFF. The CDR3 DNA sequence: TGTGCCAGCAGCGCGCAAACAGGGGGCACTGAAGCTTTCTTT. The rearrangement uses TRBV9 and TRBJ1-1; 8 bases fit TRBD1. Germline CDR1 reads SGDLS; CDR2 reads YYNGEE. The CDR3 loop spans 14 amino acids. J lost 4 bases, V lost 3 bases, and 5 bases had no gene match.

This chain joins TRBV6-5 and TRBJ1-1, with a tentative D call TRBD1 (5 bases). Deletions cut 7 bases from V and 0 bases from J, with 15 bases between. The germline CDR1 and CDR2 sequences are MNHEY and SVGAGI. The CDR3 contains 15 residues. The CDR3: CASTPGDRLNTEAFF. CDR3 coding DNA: TGTGCCAGCACTCCCGGAGACAGATTGAACACTGAAGCTTTCTTT.

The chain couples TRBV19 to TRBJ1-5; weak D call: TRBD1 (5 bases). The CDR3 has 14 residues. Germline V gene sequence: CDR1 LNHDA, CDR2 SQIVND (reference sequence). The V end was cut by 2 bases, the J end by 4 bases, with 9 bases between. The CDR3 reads CASSISGQNQPQHF. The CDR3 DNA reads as TGTGCCAGTAGTATATCAGGGCAGAATCAGCCCCAGCATTTT.

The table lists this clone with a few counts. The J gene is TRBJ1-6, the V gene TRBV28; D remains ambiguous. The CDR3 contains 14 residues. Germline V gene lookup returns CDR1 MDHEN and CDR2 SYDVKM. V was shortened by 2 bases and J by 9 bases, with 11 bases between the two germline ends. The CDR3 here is CASSLTSRSSPLHF. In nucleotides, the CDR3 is TGTGCCAGCAGTTTAACCTCGAGGAGTTCACCCCTCCACTTT.

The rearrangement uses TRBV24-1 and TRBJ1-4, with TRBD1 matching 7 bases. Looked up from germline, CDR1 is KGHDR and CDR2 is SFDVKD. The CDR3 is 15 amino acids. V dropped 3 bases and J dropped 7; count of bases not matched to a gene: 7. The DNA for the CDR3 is TGTGCCACCAGTGATGCAGGGGGTCTGGGTGAAAAACTGTTTTTT. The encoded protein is CATSDAGGLGEKLFF.

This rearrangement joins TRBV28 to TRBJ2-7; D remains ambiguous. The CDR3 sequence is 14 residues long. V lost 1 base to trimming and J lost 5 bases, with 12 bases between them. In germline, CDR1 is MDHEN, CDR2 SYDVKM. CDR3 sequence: CASSLSGFGDEQYF. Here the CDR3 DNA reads TGTGCCAGCAGTTTATCCGGGTTCGGTGACGAGCAGTACTTC.

CDR3 region: CASSLAGVADEQFF. The CDR3 coding sequence is TGTGCCAGCAGTCTAGCGGGAGTGGCGGATGAGCAGTTCTTC. This sequence joins TRBV6-5 and TRBJ2-1; the match to TRBD2 covers 10 bases. The CDR3 runs to 14 residues. The junction had 6 bases not matched to a gene; V was cut back by 5 bases and J by 8 bases. CDR1 is MNHEY, CDR2 SVGAGI, per germline.

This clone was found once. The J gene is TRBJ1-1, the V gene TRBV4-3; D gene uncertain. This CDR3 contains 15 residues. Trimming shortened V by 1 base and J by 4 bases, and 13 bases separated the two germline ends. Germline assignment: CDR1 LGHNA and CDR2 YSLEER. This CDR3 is CASSQAPTLPTEAFF. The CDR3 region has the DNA TGCGCCAGCAGCCAAGCCCCTACGCTACCCACTGAAGCTTTCTTT.

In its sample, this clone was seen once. This chain's CDR3 is CASTRTAALNTEAFF. CDR3 in DNA: TGTGCCAGCACCCGTACAGCCGCTTTGAACACTGAAGCTTTCTTT. The V and J genes are TRBV27 and TRBJ1-1, with D unresolved. This CDR3 spans 15 amino acids. Germline-derived CDR1 and CDR2 are MNHEY and SMNVEV (reference sequence). V was cut by 7 bases and J by 0 bases, with 15 bases left in between.